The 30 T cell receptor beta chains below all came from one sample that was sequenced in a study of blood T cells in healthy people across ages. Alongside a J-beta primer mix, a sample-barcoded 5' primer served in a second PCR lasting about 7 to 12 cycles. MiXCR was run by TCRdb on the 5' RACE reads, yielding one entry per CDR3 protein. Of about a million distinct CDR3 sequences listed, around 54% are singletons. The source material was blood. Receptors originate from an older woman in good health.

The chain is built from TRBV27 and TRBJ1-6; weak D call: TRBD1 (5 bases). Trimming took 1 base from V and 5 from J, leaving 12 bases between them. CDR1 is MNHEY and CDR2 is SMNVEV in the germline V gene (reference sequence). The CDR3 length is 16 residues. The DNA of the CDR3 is TGTGCCAGCAGTTTATTGGGGGAAGATGATAATTCACCCCTCCACTTT. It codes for CASSLLGEDDNSPLHF.

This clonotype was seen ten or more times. Here the CDR3 DNA reads TGTGCCATCAAACCCTCCCTAGCGGGAGGGTTAGATACGCAGTATTTT. Encoded protein: CAIKPSLAGGLDTQYF. V gene TRBV10-3 combines with J gene TRBJ2-3, with TRBD2 matching over 12 bases. Germline V lookup: CDR1 ENHRY, CDR2 SYGVKD. The CDR3 runs 16 residues. Trimming took 7 bases from V and 5 from J; bases not matched to a gene: 10.

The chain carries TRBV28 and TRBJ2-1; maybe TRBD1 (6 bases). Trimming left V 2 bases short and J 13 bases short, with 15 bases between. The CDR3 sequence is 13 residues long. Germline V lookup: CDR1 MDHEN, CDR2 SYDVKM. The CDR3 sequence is CASSLVDRETQFF. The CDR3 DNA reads TGTGCCAGCAGTTTAGTGGACAGAGAGACCCAGTTCTTC. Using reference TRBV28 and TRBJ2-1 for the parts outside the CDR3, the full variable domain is DVKVTQSSRYLVKRTGEKVFLECVQDMDHENMFWYRQDPGLGLRLIYFSYDVKMKEKGDIPEGYSVSREKKERFSLILESASTNQTSMYLCASSLVDRETQFFGPGTRLTVL.

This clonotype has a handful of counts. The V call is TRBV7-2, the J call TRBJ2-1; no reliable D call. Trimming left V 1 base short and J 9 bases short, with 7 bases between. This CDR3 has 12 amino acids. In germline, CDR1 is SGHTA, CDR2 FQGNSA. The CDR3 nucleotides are TGTGCCAGCAGCTTAGGTTTTGGTGAGCAGTTCTTC. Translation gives CASSLGFGEQFF.

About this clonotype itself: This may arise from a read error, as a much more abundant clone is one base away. The CDR3 nucleotides read TGTGCCAGCAGTTACCGGAGCCTCGAGACCCGGTACTTC. Its protein product is CASSYRSLETRYF. The chain links TRBV6-5 to TRBJ2-5, with D unclear. This CDR3 contains 13 residues. The germline V gene has CDR1 MNHEY and CDR2 SVGAGI.

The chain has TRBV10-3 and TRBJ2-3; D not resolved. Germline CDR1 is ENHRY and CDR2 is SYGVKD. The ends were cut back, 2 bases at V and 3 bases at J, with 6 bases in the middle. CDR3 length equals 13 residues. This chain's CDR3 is CAISETQTDTQYF. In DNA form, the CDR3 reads TGTGCCATCAGTGAGACACAGACAGATACGCAGTATTTT.

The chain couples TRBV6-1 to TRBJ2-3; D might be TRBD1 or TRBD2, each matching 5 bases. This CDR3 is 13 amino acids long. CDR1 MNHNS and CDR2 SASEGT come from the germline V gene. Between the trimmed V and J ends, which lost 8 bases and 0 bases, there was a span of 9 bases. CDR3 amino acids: CASGTLSTDTQYF. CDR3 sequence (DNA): TGTGCCAGCGGGACCCTTAGCACAGATACGCAGTATTTT.

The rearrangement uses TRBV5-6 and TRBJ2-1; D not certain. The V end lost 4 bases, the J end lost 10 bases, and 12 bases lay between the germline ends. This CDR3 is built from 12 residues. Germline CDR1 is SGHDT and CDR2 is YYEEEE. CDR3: CASSDIVREQFF. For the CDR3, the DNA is TGTGCCAGCAGCGATATCGTGCGAGAGCAGTTCTTC.

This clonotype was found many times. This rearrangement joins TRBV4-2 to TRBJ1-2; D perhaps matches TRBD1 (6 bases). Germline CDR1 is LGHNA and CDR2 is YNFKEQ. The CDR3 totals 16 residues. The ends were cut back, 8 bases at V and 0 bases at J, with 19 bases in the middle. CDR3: CASAGGARATNYGYTF. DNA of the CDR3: TGTGCCAGCGCGGGGGGGGCTAGGGCAACTAACTATGGCTACACCTTC.

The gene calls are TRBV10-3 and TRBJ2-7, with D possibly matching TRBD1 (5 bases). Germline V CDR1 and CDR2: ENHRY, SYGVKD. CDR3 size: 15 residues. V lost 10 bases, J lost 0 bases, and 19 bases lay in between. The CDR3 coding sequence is TGTGCCACCAGGGATAACCCCCTGCTCTCCTACGAGCAGTACTTC. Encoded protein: CATRDNPLLSYEQYF.

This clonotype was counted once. DNA of the CDR3: TGCGCCAGCAGCTTGGGCTTCGCGAAAGACGAGCAGTTCTTC. This sequence encodes CASSLGFAKDEQFF. The gene calls are TRBV5-1 and TRBJ2-1; D ambiguous. This CDR3 has 14 residues. V was cut by 0 bases and J by 10 bases, with 14 bases left in between. Per the germline V gene, CDR1 is SGHRS and CDR2 is YFSETQ.

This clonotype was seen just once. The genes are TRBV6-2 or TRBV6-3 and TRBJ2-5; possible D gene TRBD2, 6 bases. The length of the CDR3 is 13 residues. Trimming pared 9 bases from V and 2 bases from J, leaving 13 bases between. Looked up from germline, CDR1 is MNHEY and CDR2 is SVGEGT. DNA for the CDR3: TGTGCCAGTGGGCGTCTAGCGCAAGAGACCCAGTACTTC. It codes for CASGRLAQETQYF.

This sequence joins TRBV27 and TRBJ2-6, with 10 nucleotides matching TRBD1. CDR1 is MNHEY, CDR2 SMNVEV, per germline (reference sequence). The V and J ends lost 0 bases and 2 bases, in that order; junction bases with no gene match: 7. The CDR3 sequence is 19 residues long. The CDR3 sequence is CASSLSDRDRGTGANVLTF. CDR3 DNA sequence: TGTGCCAGCAGTTTATCGGACCGGGACAGGGGTACTGGGGCCAACGTCCTGACTTTC.

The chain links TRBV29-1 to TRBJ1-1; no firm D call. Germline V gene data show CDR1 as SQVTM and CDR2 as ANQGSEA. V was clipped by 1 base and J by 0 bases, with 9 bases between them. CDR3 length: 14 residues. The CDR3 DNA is TGCAGCGTTGAAGCCCACAAGCTGAACACTGAAGCTTTCTTT. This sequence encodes CSVEAHKLNTEAFF.

The CDR3 DNA reads TGTGCCAGCAGCCAAGGCCCCTACGGCCTTTCCGATGGCTACACCTTC. As protein: CASSQGPYGLSDGYTF. The chain is built from TRBV3-1 and TRBJ1-2; D is unresolved. Germline CDR1 is LGHDT and CDR2 is YNNKEL (reference sequence). This CDR3 comprises 16 residues. The V end lost 1 base, the J end lost 6 bases, and 18 bases lay between the germline ends.

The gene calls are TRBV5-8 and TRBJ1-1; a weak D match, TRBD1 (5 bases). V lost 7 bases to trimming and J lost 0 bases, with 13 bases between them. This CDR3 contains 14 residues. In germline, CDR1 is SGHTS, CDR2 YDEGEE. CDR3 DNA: TGTGCCAGCGCAGGGATACCCATGAACACTGAAGCTTTCTTT. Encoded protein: CASAGIPMNTEAFF. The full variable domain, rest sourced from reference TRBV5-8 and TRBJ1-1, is EAGVTQSPTHLIKTRGQQATLRCSPISGHTSVYWYQQALGLGLQFLLWYDEGEERNRGNFPPRFSGRQFPNYSSELNVNALELEDSALYLCASAGIPMNTEAFFGQGTRLTVV.

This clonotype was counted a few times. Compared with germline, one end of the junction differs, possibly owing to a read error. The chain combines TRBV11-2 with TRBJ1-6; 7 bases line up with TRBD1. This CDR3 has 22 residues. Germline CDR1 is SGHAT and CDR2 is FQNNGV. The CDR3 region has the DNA TGTGCCAGCAGCTTAGGGAGGATCTCCGGGACAGAGGGCAACTCCTTTAATTCACCCCTCCACTTT. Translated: CASSLGRISGTEGNSFNSPLHF.

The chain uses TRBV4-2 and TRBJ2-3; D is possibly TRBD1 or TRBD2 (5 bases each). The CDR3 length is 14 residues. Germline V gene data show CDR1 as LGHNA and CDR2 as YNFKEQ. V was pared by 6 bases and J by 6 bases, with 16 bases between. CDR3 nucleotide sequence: TGTGCCAGCAGAAGATTAGGGGAGCCCGATACGCAGTATTTT. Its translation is CASRRLGEPDTQYF.

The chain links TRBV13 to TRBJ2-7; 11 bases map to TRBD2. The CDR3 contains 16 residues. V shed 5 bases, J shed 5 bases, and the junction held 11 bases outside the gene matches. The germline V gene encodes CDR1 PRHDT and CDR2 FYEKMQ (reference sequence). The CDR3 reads CASSAKWGSGRDEQYF. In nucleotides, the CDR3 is TGTGCCAGCAGCGCCAAGTGGGGTAGCGGGAGGGACGAGCAGTACTTC.

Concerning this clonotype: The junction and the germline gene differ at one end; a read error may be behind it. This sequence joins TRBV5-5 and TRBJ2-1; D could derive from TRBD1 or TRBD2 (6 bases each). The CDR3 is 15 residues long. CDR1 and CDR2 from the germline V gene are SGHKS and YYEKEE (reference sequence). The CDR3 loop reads CASSLRLARGNGQFF. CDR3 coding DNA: TGTGCCAGCAGCTTGCGGCTAGCGAGGGGGAATGGGCAGTTCTTC. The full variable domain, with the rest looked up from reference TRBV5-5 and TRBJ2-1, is DAGVTQSPTHLIKTRGQQVTLRCSPISGHKSVSWYQQVLGQGPQFIFQYYEKEERGRGNFPDRFSARQFPNYSSELNVNALLLGDSALYLCASSLRLARGNGQFFGPGTRLTVL.

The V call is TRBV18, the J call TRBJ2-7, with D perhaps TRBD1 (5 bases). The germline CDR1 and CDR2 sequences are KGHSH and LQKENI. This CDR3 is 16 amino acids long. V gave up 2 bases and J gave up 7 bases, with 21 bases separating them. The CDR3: CASSPGVGQGLWEQYF. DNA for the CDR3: TGTGCCAGCTCACCAGGGGTGGGCCAGGGCCTGTGGGAGCAGTACTTC.

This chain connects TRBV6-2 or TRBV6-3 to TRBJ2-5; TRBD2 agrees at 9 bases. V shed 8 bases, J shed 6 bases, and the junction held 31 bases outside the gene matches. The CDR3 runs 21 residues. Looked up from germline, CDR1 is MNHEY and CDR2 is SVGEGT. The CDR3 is CASAGQPWRRESSGTGKTQYF. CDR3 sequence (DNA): TGTGCCAGCGCGGGACAGCCATGGAGGAGGGAATCTAGCGGGACTGGGAAGACCCAGTACTTC.

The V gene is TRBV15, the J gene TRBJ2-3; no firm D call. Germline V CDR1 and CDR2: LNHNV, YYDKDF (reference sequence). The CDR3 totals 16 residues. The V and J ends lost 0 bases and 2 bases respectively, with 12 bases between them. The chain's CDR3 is CATSRDSALPTDTQYF. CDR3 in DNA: TGTGCCACCAGCAGAGATTCGGCTTTGCCCACAGATACGCAGTATTTT.

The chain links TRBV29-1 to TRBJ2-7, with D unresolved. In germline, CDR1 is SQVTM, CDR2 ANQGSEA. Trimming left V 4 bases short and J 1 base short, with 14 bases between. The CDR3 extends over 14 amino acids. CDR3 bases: TGCAGCGTTGGGGGTCTTATTGGGTCCTACGAGCAGTACTTC. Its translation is CSVGGLIGSYEQYF.

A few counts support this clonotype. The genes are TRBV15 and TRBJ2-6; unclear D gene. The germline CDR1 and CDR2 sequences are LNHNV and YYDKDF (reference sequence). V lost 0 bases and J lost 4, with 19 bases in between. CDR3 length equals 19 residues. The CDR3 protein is CATSRDNVLHLTGANVLTF. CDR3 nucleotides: TGTGCCACCAGCAGAGATAACGTTCTCCATCTCACGGGGGCCAACGTCCTGACTTTC. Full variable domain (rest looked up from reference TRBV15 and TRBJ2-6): DAMVIQNPRYQVTQFGKPVTLSCSQTLNHNVMYWYQQKSSQAPKLLFHYYDKDFNNEADTPDNFQSRRPNTSFCFLDIRSPGLGDTAMYLCATSRDNVLHLTGANVLTFGAGSRLTVL.

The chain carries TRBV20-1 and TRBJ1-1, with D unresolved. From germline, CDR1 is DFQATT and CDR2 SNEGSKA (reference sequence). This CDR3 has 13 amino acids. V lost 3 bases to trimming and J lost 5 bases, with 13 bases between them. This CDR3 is CSASAGIGTEAFF. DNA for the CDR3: TGCAGTGCTAGCGCGGGAATAGGGACTGAAGCTTTCTTT.

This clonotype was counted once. The CDR3 sequence is CAWSAGGVYEQYF. CDR3 DNA sequence: TGTGCCTGGAGTGCTGGGGGTGTCTACGAGCAGTACTTC. The V and J genes are TRBV30 and TRBJ2-5; D might be TRBD1 or TRBD2, each matching 5 bases. Matching the DNA end better, TRBJ2-7 makes the J call doubtful. The CDR3 consists of 13 residues. Germline CDR1 and CDR2: GTSNPN and SVGIG (reference sequence).

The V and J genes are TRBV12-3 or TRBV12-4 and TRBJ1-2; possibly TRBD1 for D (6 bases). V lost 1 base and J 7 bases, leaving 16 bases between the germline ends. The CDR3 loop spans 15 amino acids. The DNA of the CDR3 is TGTGCCAGCAGTTTAGTCCAGGGGCCACTATCTGGCTACACCTTC. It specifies CASSLVQGPLSGYTF.

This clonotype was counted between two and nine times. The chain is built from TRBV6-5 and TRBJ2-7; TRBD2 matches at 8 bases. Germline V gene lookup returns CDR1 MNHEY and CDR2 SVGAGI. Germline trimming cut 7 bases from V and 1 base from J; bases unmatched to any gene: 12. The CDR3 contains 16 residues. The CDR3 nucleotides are TGTGCCAGCACCGGGTCAGCGGGAGAGGTATCCTACGAGCAGTACTTC. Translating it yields CASTGSAGEVSYEQYF.

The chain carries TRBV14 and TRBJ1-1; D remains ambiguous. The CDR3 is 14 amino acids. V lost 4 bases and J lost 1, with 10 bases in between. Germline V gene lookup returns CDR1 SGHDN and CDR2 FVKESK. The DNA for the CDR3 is TGTGCCAGCAGCCGGAACTTTGGGAACACTGAAGCTTTCTTT. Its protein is CASSRNFGNTEAFF.